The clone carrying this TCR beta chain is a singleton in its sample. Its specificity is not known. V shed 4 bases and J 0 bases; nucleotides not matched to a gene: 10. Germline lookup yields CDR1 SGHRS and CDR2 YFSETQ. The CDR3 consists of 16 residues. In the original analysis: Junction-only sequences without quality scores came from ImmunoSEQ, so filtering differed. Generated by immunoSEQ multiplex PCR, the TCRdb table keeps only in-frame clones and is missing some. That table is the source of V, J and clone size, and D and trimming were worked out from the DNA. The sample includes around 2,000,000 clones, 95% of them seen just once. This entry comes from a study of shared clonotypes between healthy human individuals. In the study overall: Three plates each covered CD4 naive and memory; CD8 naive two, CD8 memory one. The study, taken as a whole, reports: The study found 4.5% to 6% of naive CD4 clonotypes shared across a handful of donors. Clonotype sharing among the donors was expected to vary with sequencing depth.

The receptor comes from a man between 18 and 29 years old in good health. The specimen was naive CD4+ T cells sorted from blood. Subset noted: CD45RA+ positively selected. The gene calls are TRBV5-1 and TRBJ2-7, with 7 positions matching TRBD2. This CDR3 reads CASSKDGGGSSYEQYF. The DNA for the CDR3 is TGCGCCAGCAGCAAAGATGGCGGGGGTAGCTCCTACGAGCAGTACTTC.